These 4 T cell receptor beta chains were all obtained from the same sample, sequenced in a study of blood T cell repertoires in COVID-19. TCRdb's table, derived via immunoSEQ multiplex PCR, lists solely in-frame clones and lacks some. This sample has approximately 15,000 clones, with around 73% found just once. The sample consisted of peripheral blood. These receptors were taken from a man in his 70s with acute or convalescent COVID-19.

The chain has TRBV2 and TRBJ2-1; 11 nucleotides align to TRBD2. V lost 4 bases to trimming and J lost 11 bases; unmatched junction nucleotides: 4. CDR1 is SNHLY and CDR2 is FYNNEI in the germline V gene. This CDR3 region has 13 residues. In DNA form, the CDR3 reads TGTGCCAGCAGTGTGGTAGCGGGGGGGAAGCAGTTCTTC. Amino acids: CASSVVAGGKQFF.

The chain links TRBV4-1 to TRBJ2-6; D possibly corresponds to TRBD1 (5 bases). Germline CDR1 MGHRA, CDR2 YSYEKL. The CDR3 sequence is 16 residues long. V shed 3 bases and J shed 0 bases, with 9 bases lying between them. The CDR3 nucleotides are TGCGCCAGCAGCCACCCAGGGAACTCTGGGGCCAACGTCCTGACTTTC. Its translation: CASSHPGNSGANVLTF.

This clone appeared once. The rearrangement links TRBV6-2 or TRBV6-3 to TRBJ1-2; TRBD1 agrees at 9 bases. This CDR3 is 17 amino acids long. Trimming at V came to 5 bases and at J to 1 base, leaving 11 bases not matched to a gene. Looked up from germline, CDR1 is MNHEY and CDR2 is SVGEGT. DNA for the CDR3: TGTGCCAGCAGTCTCCTCCCTCCGGGACAGGGTAACTATGGCTACACCTTC. It specifies CASSLLPPGQGNYGYTF.

The genes are TRBV11-2 and TRBJ2-1; possible D gene TRBD1, 7 bases. V gave up 1 base and J gave up 8 bases, with 12 bases separating them. CDR1 and CDR2 from the germline V gene are SGHAT and FQNNGV. There are 14 residues in the CDR3. This CDR3 is CASSLGGGGDEQFF. CDR3 bases: TGTGCCAGCAGCTTAGGCGGAGGGGGCGATGAGCAGTTCTTC.